Listed below are T cell receptor beta chains from one sample, sequenced in a study of control samples from healthy donors and cancer patients. Sequenced by immunoSEQ multiplex PCR; TCRdb stores in-frame clones only, minus some. The table lists approximately 150,000 clones, approximately 94% of them singletons. The sample comprised blood. The receptors come from a man between 18 and 35 years old in good health. CDR3s leave out the opening cysteine and the closing phenylalanine or tryptophan.

v_gene	j_gene	len	CDR3aa
TRBV7-9	TRBJ1-1	14	ASSSSIRTMNTEAF
TRBV6-5	TRBJ1-2	13	ASSYSPGTGNGYT
TRBV5-4	TRBJ1-2	12	ASSLGTPRTGYT
TRBV2	TRBJ2-5	14	GSRKRASGRKETQY
TRBV5-1	TRBJ2-3	16	ASSFGELVGDFTDTQY
TRBV9	TRBJ1-1	11	ASSVEWGTEAF
TRBV5-4	TRBJ2-7	10	ATQMDLGEQY
TRBV29-1	TRBJ1-3	12	SVGKVAAGNTIY
TRBV19	TRBJ1-5	12	ASALGGPAQPQH
TRBV5-6	TRBJ1-6	13	ASSLLGDYNSPLH
TRBV4-2	TRBJ1-4	12	ASSQDRGNEKLF
TRBV19	TRBJ1-1	12	ASSDRTLPTEAF
TRBV5-1	TRBJ1-2	16	ASSLGPPGRTTNYGYT
TRBV19	TRBJ2-7	12	ASSKRGRVYEQY
TRBV19	TRBJ2-3	14	ASSIQERGGTDTQY
TRBV4-1	TRBJ2-2	19	ASSPRRASGGDLMITGELF
TRBV5-1	TRBJ2-7	12	ASSPRQSHYEQY
TRBV5-1	TRBJ1-1	12	ASSIRGIGTEAF
TRBV3-1/TRBV3-2	TRBJ2-5	13	ASRGAGVEGETQY
TRBV30	TRBJ2-5	12	AWRTSGGLETQY
TRBV6-6	TRBJ1-2	13	ASSPSMAGDYGYT
TRBV3-1/TRBV3-2	TRBJ2-6	13	ASSRSPSGANVLT
TRBV3-1/TRBV3-2	TRBJ2-1	16	ASSHPTDLLGSYNEQF
TRBV19	TRBJ2-3	12	ASSSLRQTDTQY
TRBV11-3	TRBJ1-6	15	ASSRNGGGRWDSPLH
TRBV4-2	TRBJ1-1	11	ASSPKDGSEAF
TRBV5-4	TRBJ1-2	14	ASSSPHDRVEYGYT
TRBV19	TRBJ2-2	14	ASRRREGSWTGELF
TRBV30	TRBJ2-5	10	AWSVAGETQY
TRBV20-1	TRBJ2-2	13	SASGTWKNTGELF
TRBV4-1	TRBJ1-5	11	ASSQRGNQPQH
TRBV4-3	TRBJ1-3	11	ASSQKDGGTIY
TRBV11-3	TRBJ2-1	10	ASKDGYNEQF
TRBV6-5	TRBJ2-1	13	ASSYRGGAVDEQF
TRBV24-1	TRBJ1-5	14	ATRGRTVYSNQPQH
TRBV28	TRBJ1-4	13	AISGVGATNEKLF
TRBV24-1	TRBJ2-4	14	ATSDTSRPSKNIQY
TRBV2	TRBJ1-2	10	ASRAGPIGYT
TRBV29-1	TRBJ2-7	11	SGGGGETYEQY
TRBV29-1	TRBJ1-2	11	SVEDYGGLGYT
TRBV30	TRBJ1-1	10	AAAGFNTEAF
TRBV5-4	TRBJ2-7	14	ASSLVLGGASYEQY
TRBV27	TRBJ1-5	10	ASSYVGQPQH
TRBV4-1	TRBJ1-2	16	ASSQVLRGQGYNYGYT
TRBV14	TRBJ1-1	12	ASMAGARNTEAF
TRBV5-1	TRBJ2-7	12	ASSFMTDGYEQY
TRBV4-2	TRBJ1-2	16	ASSQDPETEYRNYGYT
TRBV19	TRBJ1-5	14	ASSIVDRAGNQPQH
TRBV7-9	TRBJ2-7	11	ASSLRVDYEQY
TRBV7-9	TRBJ2-3	16	ASSGWDAPQWGTDTQY
TRBV6-5	TRBJ1-5	11	ASSWRGGQPQH
TRBV6-5	TRBJ1-5	13	ASRPTGTGVQPQH
TRBV30	TRBJ2-7	11	AWSVGGENEQY